The 9 T cell receptor beta chains below come from one sample, sequenced in a study of T cell responses to AZD1222 COVID-19 vaccine. Here immunoSEQ multiplex PCR was the method, and the copy in TCRdb shows in-frame clones only, minus some. Of about 150,000 clones listed, approximately 85% were seen once; the top ten hold roughly 7.3%. The sample here was peripheral blood, taken on day 0 of AZD1222 vaccination. The receptors originated from an adult in good health.

The J gene is TRBJ1-4, the V gene TRBV5-1, with D perhaps TRBD1 (6 bases). V was cut by 0 bases and J by 8 bases, with 11 bases left in between. This CDR3 has 14 residues. The V gene's germline CDR1 is SGHRS and CDR2 YFSETQ. This CDR3 reads CASSLAGAGEKLFF. CDR3 nucleotides: TGCGCCAGCAGCTTGGCGGGGGCGGGAGAAAAACTGTTTTTT.

This rearrangement joins TRBV7-9 to TRBJ1-1; perhaps TRBD1 as D (5 bases). The CDR3 extends over 15 amino acids. Trimming removed 4 bases from V and 4 bases from J, with 16 bases in between. Germline lookup yields CDR1 SEHNR and CDR2 FQNEAQ (reference sequence). The CDR3 spells CASSSGGPRGTEAFF. CDR3 sequence (DNA): TGTGCCAGCAGCTCCGGAGGTCCTAGGGGCACTGAAGCTTTCTTT.

The chain joins TRBV12-5 to TRBJ1-5, with D perhaps TRBD1 (5 bases). The V end lost 5 bases, the J end lost 2 bases, and 19 bases lay between the germline ends. Germline V gene sequence: CDR1 LGHNT, CDR2 FRNRAP. CDR3 length: 17 residues. DNA for the CDR3: TGTGCTAGTGGTCCCAATTGGCGAGGGGAGGGCAATCAGCCCCAGCATTTT. Its translation is CASGPNWRGEGNQPQHF.

This clone came up once. V and J are TRBV11-1 and TRBJ2-2; the match to TRBD1 covers 8 bases. The length of the CDR3 is 15 residues. Looked up from germline, CDR1 is SGHAT and CDR2 is FQDESV (reference sequence). With 6 bases clipped from V and 7 bases from J, the junction kept 10 bases outside the gene matches. The CDR3 loop is CASSKTGGLVGELFF. CDR3 sequence (DNA): TGTGCCAGCAGTAAAACAGGGGGACTCGTCGGGGAGCTGTTTTTT.

This chain joins TRBV5-1 and TRBJ2-5; D perhaps matches TRBD2 (5 bases). The CDR3 has 15 amino acids. V lost 3 bases and J lost 3, with 15 bases in between. The germline V gene encodes CDR1 SGHRS and CDR2 YFSETQ. This CDR3 is CASSSGSLIEETQYF. The CDR3 nucleotides read TGCGCCAGCAGCTCGGGAAGTTTAATAGAAGAGACCCAGTACTTC.

The chain uses TRBV28 and TRBJ1-4; no clear D. Germline CDR1 and CDR2: MDHEN and SYDVKM. Trimming pared 6 bases from V and 0 bases from J, leaving 5 bases between. The CDR3 is 13 residues long. The CDR3 coding sequence is TGTGCCAGCAGCGTGTCAACTAATGAAAAACTGTTTTTT. Encoded protein: CASSVSTNEKLFF.

This sequence joins TRBV6-5 and TRBJ1-3; no clear D gene. V was cut by 8 bases and J by 4 bases, with 12 bases left in between. The germline V gene encodes CDR1 MNHEY and CDR2 SVGAGI. The CDR3 has 13 residues. CDR3: CASGGQKGNTIYF. The CDR3, as DNA: TGTGCCAGCGGCGGGCAGAAGGGAAACACCATATATTTT.

Note on this clone: The CDR3 carries no conserved terminal phenylalanine or tryptophan, so it likely arises from a read error. This chain links TRBV6-5 with TRBJ2-4; no definite D call. The CDR3 runs 14 residues. Trimming removed 5 bases at V and 5 bases at J, with 13 bases between. Germline V gene sequence: CDR1 MNHEY, CDR2 SVGAGI. In nucleotides, the CDR3 is TGTGCCAGCAGTCTTACCTGGTTCGAAAACATTCAGTACCTC. Residues: CASSLTWFENIQYL.

The J gene is TRBJ2-1, the V gene TRBV9; perhaps TRBD2 as D (5 bases). The germline CDR1 and CDR2 sequences are SGDLS and YYNGEE. This CDR3 is 16 amino acids long. Trimming removed 0 bases at V and 4 bases at J, with 14 bases between. The CDR3: CASSVGVGDVYNEQFF. In DNA form, the CDR3 reads TGTGCCAGCAGCGTAGGGGTGGGAGACGTTTACAATGAGCAGTTCTTC.